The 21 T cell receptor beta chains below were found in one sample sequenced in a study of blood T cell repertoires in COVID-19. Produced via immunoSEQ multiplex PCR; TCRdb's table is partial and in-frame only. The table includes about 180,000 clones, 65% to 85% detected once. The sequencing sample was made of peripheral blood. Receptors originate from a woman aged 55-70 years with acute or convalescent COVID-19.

The chain's CDR3 is CATTGLAAEQYF. CDR3 coding DNA: TGTGCCACCACGGGACTAGCGGCTGAGCAGTACTTC. The chain carries TRBV28 and TRBJ2-7, with TRBD2 identical over 11 bases. V trimming: 10 bases; J trimming: 7 bases; junction bases outside the gene matches: 6. Germline assignment: CDR1 MDHEN and CDR2 SYDVKM. This CDR3 spans 12 amino acids.

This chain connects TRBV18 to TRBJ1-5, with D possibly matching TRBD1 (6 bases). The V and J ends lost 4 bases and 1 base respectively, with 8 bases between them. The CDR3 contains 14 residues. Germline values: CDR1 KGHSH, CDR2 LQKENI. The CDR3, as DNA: TGTGCCAGCTCACAGGACAGAAGCAATCAGCCCCAGCATTTT. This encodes CASSQDRSNQPQHF.

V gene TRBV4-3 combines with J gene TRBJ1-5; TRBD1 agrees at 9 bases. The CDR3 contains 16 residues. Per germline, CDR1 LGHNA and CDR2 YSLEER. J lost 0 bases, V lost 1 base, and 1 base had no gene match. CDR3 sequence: CASSQGTGDSNQPQHF. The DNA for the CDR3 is TGCGCCAGCAGCCAAGGGACAGGGGATAGCAATCAGCCCCAGCATTTT.

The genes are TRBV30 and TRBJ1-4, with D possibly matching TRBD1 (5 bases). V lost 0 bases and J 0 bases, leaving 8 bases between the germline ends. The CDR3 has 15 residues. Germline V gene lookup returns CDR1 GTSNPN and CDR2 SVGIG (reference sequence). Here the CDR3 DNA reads TGTGCCTGGAGTGTGGGGGGTGCAACTAATGAAAAACTGTTTTTT. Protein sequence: CAWSVGGATNEKLFF.

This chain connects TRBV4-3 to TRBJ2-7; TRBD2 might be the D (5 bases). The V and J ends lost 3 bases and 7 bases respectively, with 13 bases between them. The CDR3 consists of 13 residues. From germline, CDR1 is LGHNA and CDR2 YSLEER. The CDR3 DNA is TGCGCCAGCAGCCAGGCCCGACTATCTGAGCAGTACTTC. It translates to CASSQARLSEQYF.

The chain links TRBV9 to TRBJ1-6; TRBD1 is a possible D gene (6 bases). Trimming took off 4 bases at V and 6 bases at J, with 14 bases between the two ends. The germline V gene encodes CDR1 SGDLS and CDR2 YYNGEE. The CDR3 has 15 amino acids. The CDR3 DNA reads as TGTGCCAGCAGCCGGGACACCTTTGGTAATTCACCCCTCCACTTT. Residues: CASSRDTFGNSPLHF.

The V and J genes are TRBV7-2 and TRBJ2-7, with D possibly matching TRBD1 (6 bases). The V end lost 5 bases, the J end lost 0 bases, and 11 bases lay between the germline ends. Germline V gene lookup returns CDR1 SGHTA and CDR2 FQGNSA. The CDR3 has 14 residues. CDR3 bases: TGTGCCAGCAGCGGAGACAGGTACTCCTACGAGCAGTACTTC. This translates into CASSGDRYSYEQYF.

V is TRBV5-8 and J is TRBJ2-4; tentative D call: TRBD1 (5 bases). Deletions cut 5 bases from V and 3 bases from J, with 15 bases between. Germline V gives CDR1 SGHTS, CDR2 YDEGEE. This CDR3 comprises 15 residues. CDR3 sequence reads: CASRFPTARKNIQYF. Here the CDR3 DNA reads TGTGCCAGCAGATTTCCGACAGCGCGCAAAAACATTCAGTACTTC.

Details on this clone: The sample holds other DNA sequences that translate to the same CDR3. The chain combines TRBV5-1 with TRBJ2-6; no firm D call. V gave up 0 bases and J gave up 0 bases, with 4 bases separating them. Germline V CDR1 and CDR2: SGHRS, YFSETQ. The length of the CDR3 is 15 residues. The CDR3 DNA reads TGCGCCAGCAGCTTGGGCAGCTCTGGGGCCAACGTCCTGACTTTC. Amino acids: CASSLGSSGANVLTF.

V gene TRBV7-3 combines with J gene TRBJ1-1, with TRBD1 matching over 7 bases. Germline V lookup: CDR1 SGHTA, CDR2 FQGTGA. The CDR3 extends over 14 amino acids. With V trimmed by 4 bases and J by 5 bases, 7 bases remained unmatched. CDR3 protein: CASSSETGRTEAFF. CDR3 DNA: TGTGCCAGCAGCTCGGAGACAGGGCGGACTGAAGCTTTCTTT.

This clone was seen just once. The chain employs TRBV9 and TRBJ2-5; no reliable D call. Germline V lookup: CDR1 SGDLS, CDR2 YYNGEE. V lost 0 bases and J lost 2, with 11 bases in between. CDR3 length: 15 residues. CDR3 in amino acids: CASSVGAAGQETQYF. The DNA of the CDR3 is TGTGCCAGCAGCGTAGGGGCAGCTGGACAAGAGACCCAGTACTTC.

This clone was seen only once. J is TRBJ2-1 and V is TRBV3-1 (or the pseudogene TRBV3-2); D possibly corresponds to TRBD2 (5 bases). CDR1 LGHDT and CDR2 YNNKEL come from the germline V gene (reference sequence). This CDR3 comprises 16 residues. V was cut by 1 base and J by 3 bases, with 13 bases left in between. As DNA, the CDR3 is TGTGCCAGCAGCCAAGCTCCGGGATCGAGCTACAATGAGCAGTTCTTC. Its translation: CASSQAPGSSYNEQFF.

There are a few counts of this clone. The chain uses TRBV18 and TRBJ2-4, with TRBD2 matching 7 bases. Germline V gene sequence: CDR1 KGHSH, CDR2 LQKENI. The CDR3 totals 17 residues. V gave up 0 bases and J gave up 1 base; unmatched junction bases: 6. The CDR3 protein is CASSPPRAGSAKNIQYF. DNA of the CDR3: TGTGCCAGCTCACCACCTCGAGCGGGGAGCGCCAAAAACATTCAGTACTTC.

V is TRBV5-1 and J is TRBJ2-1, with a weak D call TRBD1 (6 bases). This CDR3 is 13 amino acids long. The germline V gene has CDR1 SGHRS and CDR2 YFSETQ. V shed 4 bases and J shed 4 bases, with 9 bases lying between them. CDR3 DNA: TGCGCCAGCAGCCTGGGACATTACAATGAGCAGTTCTTC. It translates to CASSLGHYNEQFF.

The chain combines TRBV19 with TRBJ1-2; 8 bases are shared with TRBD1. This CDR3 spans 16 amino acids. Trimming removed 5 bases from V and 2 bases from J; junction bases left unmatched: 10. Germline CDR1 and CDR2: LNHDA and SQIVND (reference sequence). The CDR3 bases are TGTGCCAGTAGTCCCGGAGCAGGGGGCCACAACTATGGCTACACCTTC. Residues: CASSPGAGGHNYGYTF. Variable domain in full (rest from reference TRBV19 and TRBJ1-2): DGGITQSPKYLFRKEGQNVTLSCEQNLNHDAMYWYRQDPGQGLRLIYYSQIVNDFQKGDIAEGYSVSREKKESFPLTVTSAQKNPTAFYLCASSPGAGGHNYGYTFGSGTRLTVV.

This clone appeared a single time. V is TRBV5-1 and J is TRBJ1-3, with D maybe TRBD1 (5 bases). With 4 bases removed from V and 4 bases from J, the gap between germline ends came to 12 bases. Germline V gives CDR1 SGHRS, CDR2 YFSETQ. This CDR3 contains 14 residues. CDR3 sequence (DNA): TGCGCCAGCAGCCTTCAGGGTCGAGGAAACACCATATATTTT. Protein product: CASSLQGRGNTIYF. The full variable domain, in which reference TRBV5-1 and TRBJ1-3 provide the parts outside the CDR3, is KAGVTQTPRYLIKTRGQQVTLSCSPISGHRSVSWYQQTPGQGLQFLFEYFSETQRNKGNFPGRFSGRQFSNSRSEMNVSTLELGDSALYLCASSLQGRGNTIYFGEGSWLTVV.

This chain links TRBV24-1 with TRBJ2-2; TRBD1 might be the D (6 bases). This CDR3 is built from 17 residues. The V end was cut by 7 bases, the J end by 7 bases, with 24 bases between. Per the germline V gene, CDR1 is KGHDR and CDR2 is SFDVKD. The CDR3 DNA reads TGTGCCACCAGCCTGCGTGAATTGGGCAGGGGATACGGGGAGCTGTTTTTT. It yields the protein CATSLRELGRGYGELFF.

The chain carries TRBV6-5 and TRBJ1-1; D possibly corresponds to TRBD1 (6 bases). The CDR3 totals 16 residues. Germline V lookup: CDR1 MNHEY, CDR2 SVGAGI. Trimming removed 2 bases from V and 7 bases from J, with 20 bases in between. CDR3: CASSYGGGRANGEAFF. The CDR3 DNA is TGTGCCAGCAGTTACGGGGGCGGCAGGGCTAACGGTGAAGCTTTCTTT.

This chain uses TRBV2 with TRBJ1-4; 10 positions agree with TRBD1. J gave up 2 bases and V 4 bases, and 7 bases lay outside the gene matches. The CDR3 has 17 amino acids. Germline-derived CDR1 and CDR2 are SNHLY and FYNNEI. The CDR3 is CASSVPGQGITNEKLFF. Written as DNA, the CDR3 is TGTGCCAGCAGTGTCCCGGGACAGGGGATCACTAATGAAAAACTGTTTTTT.

The CDR3 nucleotides read TGCGCCAGCAGCCAAGGTATGAACACTGAAGCTTTCTTT. This gives the protein CASSQGMNTEAFF. V is TRBV4-3 and J is TRBJ1-1; D not certain. The CDR3 runs to 13 residues. CDR1 is LGHNA and CDR2 is YSLEER in the germline V gene. Trimming cost V 1 base and J 0 bases, with 3 bases left between them.

The chain's CDR3 is CASSLGGQSNEKLFF. CDR3 nucleotides: TGCGCCAGCAGCTTGGGGGGGCAGTCTAATGAAAAACTGTTTTTT. The chain recombines TRBV5-1 with TRBJ1-4, with TRBD1 as a possible D gene (6 bases). CDR1 is SGHRS and CDR2 is YFSETQ in the germline V gene. V gave up 0 bases and J gave up 3 bases, with 9 bases separating them. This CDR3 comprises 15 residues.